The T cell receptor beta chain described here comes from a study of cytomegalovirus exposure and HLA in healthy donors. As concerns this clone: The target antigen is unknown.

The CDR3 is made up of 13 amino acids. V was pared by 7 bases and J by 2 bases, with 5 bases of the junction left unmatched. The germline gives CDR1 MDHEN, CDR2 SYDVKM. The primer mix had 60 Vbeta and 13 Jbeta primers. Data came from immunoSEQ multiplex PCR; TCRdb stores just in-frame clones and leaves some out. The table shows 150,000 to 200,000 clones, with 80% to 90% occurring only once. Study-wide findings and caveats: According to the study, 150 to 200 TCR beta chains were cytomegalovirus-associated. Because they were indistinguishable, some V segments, including TRBV6-2 and TRBV6-3, were excluded. With later analysis, a missense DCLRE1C variant became linked to TCR beta V- and J-gene trimming. Differences between HLA loci emerged in a later analysis of TCR association rates, with DRB1 most and HLA-C fewest.

The TCR originated in a woman aged 18-35 years in good health and CMV-seronegative. The chain couples TRBV28 to TRBJ2-7; 7 positions match TRBD2. Sequencing was done on a sample of PBMCs. CDR3 in amino acids: CASTLAEPYEQYF. The CDR3 DNA follows: TGTGCCAGCACCCTAGCGGAGCCCTACGAGCAGTACTTC.